A selection of T cell receptor beta chains follows, all from one sample in a study of blood T cell repertoires in COVID-19. Measured with immunoSEQ multiplex PCR; TCRdb has only the in-frame clones, and not every one. The sample contains just over 150,000 clones, less than 90% of which appear only once. The sequenced sample consisted of peripheral blood. The receptor set was obtained from a woman in her 70s with acute or convalescent COVID-19. CDR3s include the opening cysteine and the closing phenylalanine or tryptophan. A D gene is named only where the DNA matches it firmly. Only part of the rows carry a size: once, few, many, or a class if the clone is expanded.

D	V	J	size	DNA	CDR3
TRBD2	TRBV28	TRBJ2-1	.	TGTGCCAGCAGTTTGATTCTAGCGGGGGCCTACAATGAGCAGTTCTTC	CASSLILAGAYNEQFF
TRBD1	TRBV5-1	TRBJ2-1	.	TGCGCCAGCAGTCCACCCACCGGGACAGGGGGCGATGAGCAGTTCTTC	CASSPPTGTGGDEQFF
TRBD1	TRBV2	TRBJ1-6	.	TGTGCCAGCAGAGGACAGGGGGGCAACTCACCCCTCCACTTT	CASRGQGGNSPLHF
.	TRBV28	TRBJ1-1	.	TGTGCCAGCAGCCGAATAGATTACACTGAAGCTTTCTTT	CASSRIDYTEAFF
TRBD2	TRBV3-1/TRBV3-2	TRBJ2-1	.	TGTGCCAGCAGCGGTCGCGGGGGTTTCGATGAGCAGTTCTTC	CASSGRGGFDEQFF
.	TRBV7-2	TRBJ2-4	once	TGTGCCAGCAGCTTCCCAACGGCGAGGGGACTAGCCAAAAACATTCAGTACTTC	CASSFPTARGLAKNIQYF
TRBD1	TRBV28	TRBJ2-3	.	TGTGCCAGCAGTTCGACCGGGACAGGGGGTGGAGATACGCAGTATTTT	CASSSTGTGGGDTQYF
.	TRBV5-1	TRBJ2-1	.	TGCGCCAGCTCGCTGGGGGACACGCCGAACAATGAGCAGTTCTTC	CASSLGDTPNNEQFF
TRBD1	TRBV10-3	TRBJ1-5	.	TGTGCCATCAGTGAGTCACAGGGGGGGCAGCCCCAGCATTTT	CAISESQGGQPQHF
.	TRBV6-5	TRBJ1-1	.	TGTGCCAGCAGTTACTCGATTGGAGGAGGACGCACTGAAGCTTTCTTT	CASSYSIGGGRTEAFF
.	TRBV6-5	TRBJ2-1	.	TGTGCCAGCAAGACGGACTTAGGGGGCAATGAGCAGTTCTTC	CASKTDLGGNEQFF
.	TRBV3-1/TRBV3-2	TRBJ1-2	.	TGTGCCAGCAGCCAAGGTTCCGGGGACTATGGCTACACCTTC	CASSQGSGDYGYTF
TRBD1	TRBV5-1	TRBJ1-4	once	TGCGCCAGCAGCCCAAGGACAGGGCCAGACGAAAAACTGTTTTTT	CASSPRTGPDEKLFF
.	TRBV28	TRBJ1-5	.	TGTGCCACCCGCGAAGGGGTTCGAAATCAGCCCCAGCATTTT	CATREGVRNQPQHF
TRBD1	TRBV6-6	TRBJ1-2	.	TGTGCCAGCAGTTACTCCCTTGGACGGACAGGGGATGGCTACACCTTC	CASSYSLGRTGDGYTF
TRBD1	TRBV7-3	TRBJ2-7	.	TGTGCCAGCAGCTTTAGAGGGACAGGCGCCCCCCACGAGCAGTACTTC	CASSFRGTGAPHEQYF
TRBD1	TRBV6-1	TRBJ1-2	.	TGTGCCAGCAGTACGACAGGGTCGTATGGCTACACCTTC	CASSTTGSYGYTF